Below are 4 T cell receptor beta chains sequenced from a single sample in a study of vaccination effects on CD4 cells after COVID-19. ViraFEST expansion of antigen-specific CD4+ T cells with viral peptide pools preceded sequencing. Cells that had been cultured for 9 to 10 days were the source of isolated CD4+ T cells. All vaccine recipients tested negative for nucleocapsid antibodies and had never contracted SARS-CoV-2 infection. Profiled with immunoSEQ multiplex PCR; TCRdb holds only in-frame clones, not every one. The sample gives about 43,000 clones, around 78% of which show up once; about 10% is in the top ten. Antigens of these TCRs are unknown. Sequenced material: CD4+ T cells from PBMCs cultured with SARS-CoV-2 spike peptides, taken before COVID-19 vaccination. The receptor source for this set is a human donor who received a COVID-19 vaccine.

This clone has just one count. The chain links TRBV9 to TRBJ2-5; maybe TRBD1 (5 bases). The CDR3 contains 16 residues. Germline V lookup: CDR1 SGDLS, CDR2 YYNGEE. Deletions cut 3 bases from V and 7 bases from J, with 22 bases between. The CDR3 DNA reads TGTGCCAGCAGCGCGACAGAGAATTGGATGTTGGGGACCCAGTACTTC. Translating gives CASSATENWMLGTQYF.

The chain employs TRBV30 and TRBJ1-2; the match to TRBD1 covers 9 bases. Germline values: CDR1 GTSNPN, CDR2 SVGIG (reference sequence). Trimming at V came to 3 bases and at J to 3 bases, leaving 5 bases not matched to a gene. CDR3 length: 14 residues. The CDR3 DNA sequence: TGTGCCTGGAGACAGGGGGCGCGGTACTATGGCTACACCTTC. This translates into CAWRQGARYYGYTF.

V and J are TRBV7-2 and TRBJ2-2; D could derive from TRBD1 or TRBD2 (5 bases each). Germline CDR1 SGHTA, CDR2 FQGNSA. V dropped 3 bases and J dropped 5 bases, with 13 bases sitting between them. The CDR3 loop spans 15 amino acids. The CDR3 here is CASSFGTSGTGELFF. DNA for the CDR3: TGTGCCAGCAGCTTCGGGACCTCCGGGACCGGGGAGCTGTTTTTT.

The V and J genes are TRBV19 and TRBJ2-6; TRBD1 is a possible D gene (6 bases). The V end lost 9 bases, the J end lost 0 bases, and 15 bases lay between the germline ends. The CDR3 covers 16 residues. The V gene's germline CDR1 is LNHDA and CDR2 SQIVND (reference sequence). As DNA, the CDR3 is TGTGCCAGCCTGGACAGCTCTTTCTCTGGGGCCAACGTCCTGACTTTC. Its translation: CASLDSSFSGANVLTF.